What follows describes a single T cell receptor beta chain. The source material, RNA transcripts, was used to amplify TCR beta CDR3 regions. First-round RT-PCR targeting the TCR CDR3 was performed with the HTBI primer set. In TCRdb, the multiplex PCR reads were re-called with MiXCR into one record per CDR3 protein. This table holds about 560,000 distinct CDR3 sequences, around 45% found once. This sample stems from a study of T cells in Graves' hyperthyroidism and ophthalmopathy. With V trimmed by 8 bases and J by 6 bases, 5 bases remained unmatched. CDR1 is SNHLY, CDR2 FYNNEI, per germline. The CDR3 contains 13 residues.

The chain has TRBV2 and TRBJ1-5, with 9 bases that match TRBD1. The sequenced material came from peripheral blood or thyroid tissue (not recorded which). The source of this sequence is a woman aged 18-29 years with Graves' hyperthyroidism. The chain's CDR3 is CASLADRGQPQHF. CDR3 bases: TGTGCCAGCTTAGCGGACAGGGGTCAGCCCCAGCATTTT.